The clone carrying this T cell receptor beta chain was counted ten times or more. The sample comes from a study of T cells in Graves' hyperthyroidism and ophthalmopathy. RNA transcripts served as the template for amplifying TCR beta CDR3 regions. During a first-round RT-PCR of the TCR CDR3, the HTBI primer set was used. TCRdb ran MiXCR on the multiplex PCR reads and lists one entry per CDR3 protein. The table records 500,000 to 600,000 distinct CDR3 sequences, approximately 16% of them present only once. V was cut by 3 bases and J by 2 bases, with 14 bases left in between. The length of the CDR3 is 15 residues. CDR1 and CDR2 from the germline V gene are DFQATT and SNEGSKA (reference sequence).

The chain is built from TRBV20-1 and TRBJ2-1; D call uncertain. The source is a woman under 30 with Graves' hyperthyroidism. The source material was blood. The CDR3 DNA follows: TGCAGTGCTAGGGATCCCTCCTTCCCCTACAATGAGCAGTTCTTC. The encoded protein is CSARDPSFPYNEQFF.